This TCR beta chain was profiled in a study of OX40 agonist ivuxolimab in advanced cancers. Overall study: In this cohort, patients received ivuxolimab, an agonistic anti-OX40 (CD134) antibody. Of mixed ages from about 20 to 80 and averaging about 56 years, the group was approximately 84% male.

The assay was immunoSEQ multiplex PCR, and TCRdb's table has in-frame clones only and misses some. This repertoire shows 55,000 to 70,000 clones, 85% to 90% found once; its top ten account for roughly 1.9%. Patients were excluded for autoimmune disease history or systemic immunosuppression. This clonotype was sampled from an adult with an advanced solid tumor such as melanoma, head and neck, liver or kidney cancer. The starting material was CD4+ or CD8+ T cells sorted from blood, obtained in a trial of the OX40 agonist ivuxolimab.

CDR3 coding DNA: TGTGCCAGCAGTCCGGCTTATCTCGGAGACTATGGCTACACCTTC. It specifies CASSPAYLGDYGYTF. V usage is TRBV28 and J usage is TRBJ1-2, with D uncertain. This CDR3 has 15 amino acids. Per the germline V gene, CDR1 is MDHEN and CDR2 is SYDVKM. V lost 5 bases and J 3 bases, leaving 16 bases between the germline ends.